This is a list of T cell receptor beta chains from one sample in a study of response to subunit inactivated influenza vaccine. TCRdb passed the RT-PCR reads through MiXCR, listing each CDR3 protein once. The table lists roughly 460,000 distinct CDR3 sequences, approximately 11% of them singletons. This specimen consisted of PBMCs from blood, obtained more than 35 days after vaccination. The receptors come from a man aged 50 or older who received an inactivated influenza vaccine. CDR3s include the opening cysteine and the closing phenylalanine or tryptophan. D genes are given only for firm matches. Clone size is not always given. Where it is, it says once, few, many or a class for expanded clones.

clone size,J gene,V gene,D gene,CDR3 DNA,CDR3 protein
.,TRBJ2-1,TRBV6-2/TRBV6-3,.,TGTGCCAGCAGTTACTGGGGGTTCAAAGGCAATGAGCAGTTCTTC,CASSYWGFKGNEQFF
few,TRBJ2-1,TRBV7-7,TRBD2,TGTGCCAGCAGCTTAGAACTAGCGGGGACCTACAATGAGCAGTTCTTC,CASSLELAGTYNEQFF
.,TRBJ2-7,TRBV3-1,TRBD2,TGTGCCAGCAGCCTCACCGGGACTAGGGCCTCCGAGCAGTACTTC,CASSLTGTRASEQYF
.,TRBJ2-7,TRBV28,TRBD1,TGTGCCAGCAGTTTATTAATCCCGACAGGGAGTTCGTACGAGCAGTACTTC,CASSLLIPTGSSYEQYF
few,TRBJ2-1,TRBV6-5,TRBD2,TGTGCCAGCAGTTACTCTTCGCCTAGCGGGGGGTACAATGAGCAGTTCTTC,CASSYSSPSGGYNEQFF
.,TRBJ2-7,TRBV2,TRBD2,TGTGCCAGCAGGATAGCGGGGTTGCTCTACGAGCAGTACTTC,CASRIAGLLYEQYF
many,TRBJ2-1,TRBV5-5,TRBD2,TGTGCCAGCAGCTCAAGCGGGAGGCCTCCCGATGAGCAGTTCTTC,CASSSSGRPPDEQFF
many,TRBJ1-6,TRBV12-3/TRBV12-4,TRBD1,TGTGCCAGCAGTTTGGGACAGCCTAATTCACCCCTCCACTTT,CASSLGQPNSPLHF
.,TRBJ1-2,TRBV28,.,TGTGCCAGCAGTTTCTTCTCGGGGCCAAGGGTCGGACGCTATGGCTACACCTTC,CASSFFSGPRVGRYGYTF
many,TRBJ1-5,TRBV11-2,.,TGTGCCAGCAGCACCGACCTTAATCAGCCCCAGCATTTT,CASSTDLNQPQHF
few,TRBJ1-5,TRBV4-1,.,TGCGCCAGCAGCCTCAGGGGCCTCGATCAGCCCCAGCATTTT,CASSLRGLDQPQHF
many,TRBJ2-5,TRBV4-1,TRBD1,TGCGCCAGCAGCCACGGGACAGGGACCCAAGAGACCCAGTACTTC,CASSHGTGTQETQYF
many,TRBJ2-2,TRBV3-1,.,TGTGCCAGCAGCCAAGCTTGGGGTGGCGGGGAGCTGTTTTTT,CASSQAWGGGELFF
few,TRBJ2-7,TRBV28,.,TGTGCCAGCAGTGACTCAGGTTTAACCTACGAGCAGTACTTC,CASSDSGLTYEQYF
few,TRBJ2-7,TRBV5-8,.,TGTGCCAGCAGCTTGGATGTGGGGCGCAGGGAGCAGTACTTC,CASSLDVGRREQYF
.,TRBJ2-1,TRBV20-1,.,TGCAGTGCTAGTGAACGGGTAGGAAGCTCCTACAATGAGCAGTTCTTC,CSASERVGSSYNEQFF
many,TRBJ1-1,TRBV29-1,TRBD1,TGCAGCGTAGGACAGGGGGCCACTGAAGCTTTCTTT,CSVGQGATEAFF
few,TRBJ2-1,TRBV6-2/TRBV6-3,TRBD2,TGTGCCAGCAGTCCCGGGACTACGGGGGAGCAGTTCTTC,CASSPGTTGEQFF
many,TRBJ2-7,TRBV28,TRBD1,TGTGCTACTCGGACAGGGGGCTACGAGCAGTACTTC,CATRTGGYEQYF
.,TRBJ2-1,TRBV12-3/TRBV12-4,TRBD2,TGTGCCAGCAGACCGGGACTAGAGGACGGTGAGCAGTTCTTC,CASRPGLEDGEQFF
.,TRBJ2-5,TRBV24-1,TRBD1,TGTGCCACCAGTGATTGGGCCTCGGGGACAGGGGTAAGAGAGACCCAGTACTTC,CATSDWASGTGVRETQYF
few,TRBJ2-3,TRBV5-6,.,TGTGCCAGCAGCACCGGGACTCACAGCACAGATACGCAGTATTTT,CASSTGTHSTDTQYF
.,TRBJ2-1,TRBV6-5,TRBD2,TGTGCCAGCAGTTACCCTCCAGCGGGGGGGCCTAGGTCCTACAATGAGCAGTTCTTC,CASSYPPAGGPRSYNEQFF
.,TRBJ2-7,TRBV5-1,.,TGCGCCAGCAGCCTAAGGACTGGAAATGACGAGCAGTACTTC,CASSLRTGNDEQYF
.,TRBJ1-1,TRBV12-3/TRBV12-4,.,TGTGCCAGCAGTTTGAACAGTCCGAACACTGAAGCTTTCTTT,CASSLNSPNTEAFF
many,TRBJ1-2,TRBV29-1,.,TGCAGCGTTGGCGGGGGGGCGGGCTATGGCTACACCTTC,CSVGGGAGYGYTF
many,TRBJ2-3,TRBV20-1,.,TGCAGTGCTAGAAGACAGTCCGGGGCAGATACGCAGTATTTT,CSARRQSGADTQYF
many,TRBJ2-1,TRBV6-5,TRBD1,TGTGCCAGCAGTTCCCCCGGGACAGCGGACAATGAGCAGTTCTTC,CASSSPGTADNEQFF
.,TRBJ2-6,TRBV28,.,TGTGCCAGCAGTTTTCGGACGACCTCTGGGGCCAACGTCCTGACTTTC,CASSFRTTSGANVLTF
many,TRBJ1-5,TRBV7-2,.,TGTGCCAGCAGCTTATGGGGGAACACGGAACAGCCCCAGCATTTT,CASSLWGNTEQPQHF
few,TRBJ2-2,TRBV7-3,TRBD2,TGTGCCAGCAGCCCGATAGCGGGAGGGCCCGGGGAGCTGTTTTTT,CASSPIAGGPGELFF
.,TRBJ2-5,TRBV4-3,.,TGCGCCAGCAGCCAGTCCGGAGGGCTTAGCGAGACCCAGTACTTC,CASSQSGGLSETQYF
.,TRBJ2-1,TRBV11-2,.,TGTGCCAGCAGCTTAGTAGTCCATCGGCCGCCGCGTTACAATGAGCAGTTCTTC,CASSLVVHRPPRYNEQFF
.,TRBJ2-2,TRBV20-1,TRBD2,TGCAGTGTCCCTAGCGGGAATGCCGGGGAGCTGTTTTTT,CSVPSGNAGELFF
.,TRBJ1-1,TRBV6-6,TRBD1,TGTGCCAGCCTGGGACAGGGAAACACTGAAGCTTTCTTT,CASLGQGNTEAFF
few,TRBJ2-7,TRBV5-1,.,TGCGCCAGCAGCTTCGTTATTGGGGGTCCCTCCTACGAGCAGTACTTC,CASSFVIGGPSYEQYF
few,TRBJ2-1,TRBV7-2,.,TGTGCCAGCAGTAAGTTAGCAGGCCTCCTCAATGAGCAGTTCTTC,CASSKLAGLLNEQFF
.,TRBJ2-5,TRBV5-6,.,TGTGCCAGCAGCCTTTTGGGGCCCGAGACCCAGTACTTC,CASSLLGPETQYF
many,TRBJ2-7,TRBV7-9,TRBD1,TGTGCCAGCAGCTTCGACAGGGGCGAGCAGTACTTC,CASSFDRGEQYF
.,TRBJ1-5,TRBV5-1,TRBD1,TGCGCCAGCAGCTTGGCGGGACAGGACAATCAGCCCCAGCATTTT,CASSLAGQDNQPQHF
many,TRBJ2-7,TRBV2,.,TGTGCCAGCAGTGAGGAGGACTGGGAGTTCTACGAGCAGTACTTC,CASSEEDWEFYEQYF
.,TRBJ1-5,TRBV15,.,TGTGCCACCAGCAGAGATGGGGACGGGAATCAGCCCCAGCATTTT,CATSRDGDGNQPQHF
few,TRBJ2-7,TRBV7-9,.,TGTGCCAGCAGCGAGGGGCAGCTACCCTACGAGCAGTACTTC,CASSEGQLPYEQYF
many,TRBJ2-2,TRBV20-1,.,TGCAGTGCTAGGGGGGCCGGGGAGCTGTTTTTT,CSARGAGELFF
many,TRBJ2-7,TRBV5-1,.,TGCGCCAGCAGCTTGGATGCAGGGGGGTCGGTAGAGCAGTACTTC,CASSLDAGGSVEQYF
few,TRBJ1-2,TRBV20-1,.,TGCAGTGCTAGAGTCTCCGGGATCGAGCTCTATGGCTACACCTTC,CSARVSGIELYGYTF
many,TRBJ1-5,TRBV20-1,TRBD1,TGCAGTGCTAGAGAACAGGGGCAGTTCTTTCAGCCCCAGCATTTT,CSAREQGQFFQPQHF
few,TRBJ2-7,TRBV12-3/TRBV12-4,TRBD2,TGTGCCAGCAGTTTCTTGCGGGGGGCCCGGGAGCAGTACTTC,CASSFLRGAREQYF
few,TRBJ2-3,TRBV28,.,TGTGCCAGCAGAATAGGCGGACTGCCGGAAGATACGCAGTATTTT,CASRIGGLPEDTQYF
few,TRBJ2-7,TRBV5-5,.,TGTGCCAGCAGCTTTAATTTATATGGCGAGCAGTACTTC,CASSFNLYGEQYF
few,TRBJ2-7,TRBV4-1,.,TGCGCCAGCAGCCAAGATGAACAGTTCATATACGAGCAGTACTTC,CASSQDEQFIYEQYF